The rows below give T cell receptor beta chains drawn from one sample of a study of blood T cell repertoires in COVID-19. TCRdb's copy holds only in-frame clones and misses some; the assay was immunoSEQ multiplex PCR. The profile shows 230,000 or so clones, roughly 84% of them singletons. Specimen: peripheral blood. All receptors come from a man aged 40-49 years with active or convalescent COVID-19. CDR3s include the opening cysteine and the closing phenylalanine or tryptophan. The order of the fields is D gene, J gene, V gene, CDR3 protein. D genes are given only for firm matches.

- | TRBJ2-1 | TRBV27 | CASSSLASSYNEQFF
TRBD1 | TRBJ2-5 | TRBV19 | CASSLGTALGETQYF
TRBD1 | TRBJ2-5 | TRBV30 | CAWSRRLRDRVDF
- | TRBJ2-6 | TRBV14 | CASSQGILRGTVTYPSGANVLTF
- | TRBJ2-4 | TRBV19 | CASSKQGGSTKNIQYF
TRBD2 | TRBJ2-3 | TRBV5-8 | CASSPGLAGGRFSADTQYF
- | TRBJ1-1 | TRBV14 | CASSQDRGWNTEAFF
TRBD2 | TRBJ2-5 | TRBV11-2 | CASSLGLGLAKETQYF
TRBD2 | TRBJ2-4 | TRBV19 | CASSIDRIGLAGDGKNIQYF
TRBD1 | TRBJ2-1 | TRBV7-2 | CASSLTSGTGPFF
- | TRBJ2-1 | TRBV27 | CASKLAGSYNEQFF
- | TRBJ2-1 | TRBV6-6 | CASSYPGPNEQFF
- | TRBJ1-1 | TRBV15 | CATSRQGGDEAFF
TRBD1 | TRBJ2-7 | TRBV7-9 | CASSPGQAAYEQYF
- | TRBJ1-6 | TRBV7-9 | CASSFGSGFYNSPLHF
TRBD1 | TRBJ2-7 | TRBV19 | CASSTRQGRTGSYEQYF